One sample yielded the 9 T cell receptor beta chains listed below, sequenced in a study of tumor-infiltrating lymphocytes in primary liver carcinoma. Investigators took RNA and DNA out together from 20-30 mg of unsorted bulk tissue. TCR beta cDNA was reverse-transcribed from 500 ng of total RNA. The reaction used a constant-region primer and ProtoScript II reverse transcriptase. Libraries for TCR beta were built through three nested multiplex PCR rounds, which together made up a slightly modified ARM-PCR procedure. For roughly 10 cycles apiece, the opening two PCR rounds ran with TRBV1-TRBV30 forward primers and a C-beta reverse primer. MiXCR, applied by TCRdb to the multiplex PCR reads, yields one record per CDR3 protein. In the table there are about 190,000 distinct CDR3 sequences, roughly 80% of which are singletons. The specimen sequenced was tumor tissue from primary liver carcinoma. The receptors were gathered from a man aged 40-55 years with primary liver carcinoma and hepatitis B virus infection.

Points on this clonotype: No conserved phenylalanine or tryptophan ends this CDR3, so it is likely a read error. The V gene is TRBV5-4, the J gene TRBJ2-5, with 9 bases fitting TRBD2. The J segment lost 5 bases and the V segment lost 4 bases, leaving 9 bases of the junction unmatched. Per germline, CDR1 SGHNT and CDR2 YYREEE (reference sequence). The CDR3 length is 15 residues. In nucleotides, the CDR3 is TGTGCCAGCAGCCTTCCCGGGACTAGCTTTGAGACCCAGTACCTC. It encodes CASSLPGTSFETQYL.

This clonotype was recorded at least ten times. The genes are TRBV11-2 and TRBJ1-5; D possibly corresponds to TRBD1 (6 bases). CDR3 length equals 13 residues. The germline CDR1 and CDR2 sequences are SGHAT and FQNNGV. Trimming pared 1 base from V and 5 bases from J, leaving 6 bases between. CDR3 region: CASSLGTDQPQHF. CDR3 sequence (DNA): TGTGCCAGCAGCTTAGGGACAGATCAGCCCCAGCATTTT.

This clonotype was counted at least ten times. V and J are TRBV4-2 and TRBJ2-7; D is possibly TRBD1 (5 bases). With 0 bases removed from V and 5 bases from J, the gap between germline ends came to 11 bases. CDR1 is LGHNA, CDR2 YNFKEQ, per germline. This CDR3 spans 14 amino acids. The CDR3 bases are TGTGCCAGCAGCCAAGACCGGGCAGGGAACGAGCAGTACTTC. It is translated as CASSQDRAGNEQYF.

This clonotype has more than one count but fewer than ten. One junction end does not reproduce the germline sequence, and a read error may be involved. The chain links TRBV29-1 to TRBJ1-1; D may be TRBD1 (6 bases). Germline CDR1 is SQVTM and CDR2 is ANQGSEA. CDR3 length: 14 amino acids. CDR3 nucleotide sequence: TGCATCGTTCTTCGGACAGACAGCAACACTAAAGCTTTCTTT. This sequence encodes CIVLRTDSNTKAFF. The whole variable domain, remainder taken from reference TRBV29-1 and TRBJ1-1, is SAVISQKPSRDICQRGTSLTIQCQVDSQVTMMFWYRQQPGQSLTLIATANQGSEATYESGFVIDKFPISRPNLTFSTLTVSNMSPEDSSIYLCIVLRTDSNTKAFFGQGTRLTVV.

Concerning this clonotype: One junction end does not reproduce the germline sequence, and a read error may be involved. The V and J genes are TRBV20-1 and TRBJ1-6; 9 nucleotides agree with TRBD1. The CDR3 sequence is 14 residues long. The germline CDR1 and CDR2 sequences are DFQATT and SNEGSKA (reference sequence). DNA for the CDR3: TGCAGTGCTCGACGGGACAGGGATAATTCACTCCTCCACTTT. Amino acid sequence: CSARRDRDNSLLHF.

Worth noting for this clonotype: It may be a read error: a sequence one base away is much more abundant. The gene calls are TRBV21-1 and TRBJ1-1; the table gives TRBD1 as D, unverified against the DNA. TRBV21-1 is termed a pseudogene. This CDR3 is 17 amino acids long. CDR3 DNA sequence: TGTGCCAGCAGCAAAGAGGGGCCAGGGGGTTTAATCGCTGAAGCTTCCTTT. As protein: CASSKEGPGGLIAEASF.

The chain links TRBV12-3 or TRBV12-4 to TRBJ2-1, with 7 bases lining up with TRBD2. The CDR3 totals 15 residues. The CDR3 spells CSSSKAGDRWTEQFF. Here the CDR3 DNA reads TGTAGCAGCAGTAAGGCGGGGGACCGGTGGACTGAGCAGTTCTTC.

As for this clonotype: At one of its ends the junction is not consistent with the germline gene, which may arise from a read error. The rearrangement links TRBV6-2 or TRBV6-3 to TRBJ1-5; weak D call: TRBD1 (5 bases). Looked up from germline, CDR1 is MNHEY and CDR2 is SVGEGT. The length of the CDR3 is 18 residues. CDR3 loop: CANSYSRDGDIRNQPQHF. DNA for the CDR3: TGTGCCAACAGTTACTCCCGGGACGGTGATATAAGAAATCAGCCCCAGCATTTT.

Regarding this clonotype: A clone one base away is much larger, so this may be a read error. This chain uses TRBV5-1 with TRBJ2-5; 14 bases agree with TRBD2. The CDR3 is 16 amino acids. Losses at the gene ends were 1 base for V and 4 bases for J; bases not matched to a gene: 3. CDR1 is SGHRS, CDR2 YFSETQ, per germline. The CDR3 nucleotides are TGCGCCAGCAGCTTGAGTGGACTAGCGGGAGGAGAGACCCAGTACTTC. Translated: CASSLSGLAGGETQYF.